This T cell receptor beta chain was retrieved from a study of blood T cell repertoires in COVID-19. This CDR3 region has 12 residues. V gave up 4 bases and J gave up 5 bases; unmatched junction bases: 1. How the authors handled the data: For nucleated cells, counts were estimated from reference gene primer amplification. The repertoire was sequenced with immunoSEQ multiplex PCR; TCRdb's copy has only in-frame clones and lacks some. V, J and clone size derive from that table, while D and trimming were established from the DNA sequence. The sample lists more than 95,000 clones, 70% to 90% occurring once.

The sequence derives from a man aged 25-40 years with acute or convalescent COVID-19. The specimen was peripheral blood. The chain uses TRBV12-3 or TRBV12-4 and TRBJ2-5; 7 nucleotides agree with TRBD2. The CDR3 sequence: CASSSGGETQYF. The DNA of the CDR3 is TGTGCCAGCAGTTCCGGGGGGGAGACCCAGTACTTC.